This T cell receptor beta chain originates from a study of blood T cells in healthy people across ages. Broader study findings: The study regarded diversity estimates from one million T cells as underestimates.

V was clipped by 4 bases and J by 0 bases, with 16 bases between them. The CDR3 sequence is 17 residues long. It was with a sample-barcoded 5' primer and a J-beta primer mix that a second PCR of about 6 to 12 cycles was run. Each CDR3 protein gets one entry after TCRdb re-called the 5' RACE reads with MiXCR. The sample consists of hundreds of thousands of distinct CDR3 sequences, 25% to 30% of them appearing once. To note about this clonotype: Its target is unknown.

The data also belong to a second study, concerning T cells of mothers and their children. That paper states: Donation was provided by three healthy Caucasian mothers along with their six children. Clones that were microchimeric and persistent were not detected among T cells.

The sequenced sample was blood. This chain uses TRBV12-3 or TRBV12-4 with TRBJ2-4; weak D call: TRBD1 (6 bases). The sequence was collected from a boy aged 10-17 years in good health. CDR3 amino acids: CASSSTTGGLAKNIQYF. CDR3 DNA: TGTGCCAGCAGTTCGACGACAGGAGGCCTAGCCAAAAACATTCAGTACTTC.